This TCR beta chain was identified during a study of T-cell reconstitution after alpha-beta-depleted transplantation in children. For TCRbeta, the library was prepared with unique molecular identifiers. Using its own MiXCR run on the PCR reads, TCRdb lists one record per CDR3 protein. The profile shows hundreds of thousands of distinct CDR3 sequences, about 30% of them singletons. CDR1 and CDR2 from the germline V gene are DFQATT and SNEGSKA (reference sequence). Trimming cost V 7 bases and J 3 bases; bases outside gene matches: 4. The CDR3 totals 14 residues. The source was PBMCs from the stem cell graft donor, collected from the stem cell graft. This TCR derives from a human donor who donated a stem cell graft to a child with aplastic anemia. The chain carries TRBV20-1 and TRBJ2-2; TRBD2 aligns across 11 bases. In DNA form, the CDR3 reads TGCAGTGGCCTAGCGGGAGGACACACCGGGGAGCTGTTTTTT. Its protein product is CSGLAGGHTGELFF.